The clone carrying this TCR beta chain was detected only a few times. Its antigen is undetermined. The time point denotes: sample taken at primary tumor resection. Unsorted whole RNA from tumor, nontumor lung or frozen PBMC underwent sequencing. TCRdb independently ran MiXCR on the 5' RACE reads; one entry per CDR3 protein. The repertoire includes 100,000 or so distinct CDR3 sequences, roughly 4.5% of them detected once, and about 20% sits in the top ten. This entry belongs to a study of spatial heterogeneity in lung cancer. The overall study: An average of more than ten raw reads was observed per unique TCR and UMI combination.

Findings and limits, study-wide: Expanded intratumoral alpha and beta TCR counts tracked tumor mutation counts.

The CDR3 has 9 residues. Trimming shortened V by 8 bases and J by 7 bases, and 6 bases separated the two germline ends. The V gene is TRBV12-3 or TRBV12-4, the J gene TRBJ2-7; D gene uncertain. This material consisted of lung tumor tissue, taken at surgery. The source is a male donor with early-stage non-small cell lung cancer. Here the CDR3 reads CASGWEQYF. The CDR3 DNA reads TGTGCCAGCGGATGGGAGCAGTACTTC.